This entry lists 3 T cell receptor beta chains sequenced from one sample in a study of T cell changes during pregnancy in multiple sclerosis. Clones were sequenced by immunoSEQ multiplex PCR, and TCRdb holds only the in-frame ones, with some missing. The sample yields under 25,000 clones, 86% seen once. The sequencing used CD8+ T cells from peripheral blood mononuclear cells, collected in the first trimester of pregnancy. The receptors were sampled from a female donor in good health, enrolled as a control in a pregnancy study.

The gene calls are TRBV4-1 and TRBJ1-4, with D tentatively TRBD1 (6 bases). V shed 0 bases and J shed 5 bases, with 16 bases lying between them. Germline values: CDR1 MGHRA, CDR2 YSYEKL. CDR3 length equals 17 residues. CDR3 DNA: TGCGCCAGCAGCCAAGATGGCGGACAGAATTTCAATGAAAAACTGTTTTTT. It codes for CASSQDGGQNFNEKLFF.

Only one count was recorded for this clone. V usage is TRBV9 and J usage is TRBJ2-5, with D maybe TRBD2 (6 bases). There are 15 residues in the CDR3. The germline gives CDR1 SGDLS, CDR2 YYNGEE. V was trimmed by 5 bases and J by 5 bases, leaving 19 bases between them. In DNA form, the CDR3 reads TGTGCCAGCAGTTCCACGCAAAGCGGGTCTGAGACCCAGTACTTC. Its protein is CASSSTQSGSETQYF.

The CDR3 region is CASSLGGGEQYF. CDR3 coding DNA: TGTGCCAGCAGCTTGGGCGGGGGCGAGCAGTACTTC. This chain connects TRBV7-9 to TRBJ2-7; 7 bases agree with TRBD2. The length of the CDR3 is 12 residues. J was trimmed by 6 bases and V by 3 bases; bases with no gene match: 2. Germline loops: CDR1 SEHNR, CDR2 FQNEAQ (reference sequence).